This TCR beta chain came from a study of cytomegalovirus exposure and HLA in healthy donors. Findings and limits, study-wide: Some highly shared sequence variants likely arose as a pipeline artifact. HLA allele associations emerged for some 16,000 TCR beta sequences in a later analysis, at 0.05 false discovery rate. In a later analysis, donors in an Asian-associated ancestry cluster reportedly had fewer N-insertions in productive TCRs than the cohort mean.

The germline CDR1 and CDR2 sequences are MNHEY and SVGAGI. The CDR3 is 15 amino acids. J was trimmed by 3 bases and V by 2 bases; bases with no gene match: 7. Researchers ran the PCR with 60 Vbeta and 13 Jbeta primers. Profiling relied on immunoSEQ multiplex PCR, and the TCRdb table lists in-frame clones only, not all of them. This table has some 130,000 clones, roughly 78% appearing once. For this clone: Antigen: not known.

The chain combines TRBV6-5 with TRBJ2-7; 7 bases match TRBD2. Sequencing was carried out using PBMCs. The receptor's source is a young man in good health. In nucleotides, the CDR3 is TGTGCCAGCAGTTACGGGGGGGATGGGGACTACGAGCAGTACTTC. As protein: CASSYGGDGDYEQYF.